Given below is one TCR beta chain in context. Antigen specificity is unknown. Donors consisted of healthy bone marrow donors. PCR amplification relied on 60 Vbeta primers (plus 13 Jbeta primers). Repertoires were generated with immunoSEQ multiplex PCR, while TCRdb's copy carries only in-frame clones and drops some. The data show around 200,000 clones, around three quarters seen once. These data belong to a study of cytomegalovirus exposure and HLA in healthy donors. Study-level results: Later analysis reportedly placed an Asian-associated ancestry cluster below the approximately 730-donor mean in N-insertions.

Germline values: CDR1 SGHTA, CDR2 FQGTGA. This CDR3 region has 13 residues. V was pared by 1 base and J by 7 bases, with 11 bases between. The sequenced sample consisted of PBMCs. The chain uses TRBV7-3 and TRBJ2-7; maybe TRBD2 (7 bases). The sequence derives from a boy aged 10-17 years in good health and CMV-seronegative. CDR3 protein: CASSLMGGREQYF. The DNA for the CDR3 is TGTGCCAGCAGCTTAATGGGGGGGCGGGAGCAGTACTTC.